Below, 27 T cell receptor beta chains from the same sample are listed, as sequenced in a study of CD8 T cells in Susac syndrome (dated by TCRdb to between 2019 and 2020). Preparation of the library involved the immunoSEQ multiplex PCR assay. RNA was extracted using the RNeasy kit, and about 0.45 to 1 ug of the RNA was reverse transcribed with random hexamers. In-frame beta chains were kept once TCRdb had trimmed the public reads at Q25 with fastp and called clones with MiXCR. Merged by CDR3 protein, the rows form single entries marked with the most common genes and DNA. Present in this sample are 92,000 or so distinct CDR3 sequences, 95% to 97% of which were seen just once. The biggest ten clones account for roughly 0.68% of the sample. Source material: CD8+ T cells from PBMCs. These receptors all come from a human donor with Susac syndrome.

The rearrangement joins TRBV20-1 to TRBJ1-1, with no clear D. Germline assignment: CDR1 DFQATT and CDR2 SNEGSKA (reference sequence). Trimming took 3 bases from V and 3 from J, leaving 17 bases between them. The CDR3 is made up of 15 amino acids. CDR3 sequence: CSASRPGPVDTEAFF. CDR3 nucleotides: TGCAGTGCTAGTAGGCCCGGGCCGGTGGACACTGAAGCTTTCTTT.

The chain uses TRBV5-1 and TRBJ2-2; tentatively, D is TRBD2 (5 bases). V lost 0 bases to trimming and J lost 5 bases, with 14 bases between them. The germline V gene has CDR1 SGHRS and CDR2 YFSETQ. The CDR3 loop spans 16 amino acids. The CDR3 DNA is TGCGCCAGCAGCTTGGGCCTATTAGAGGGAACCGGGGAGCTGTTTTTT. Protein sequence: CASSLGLLEGTGELFF.

V is TRBV10-3 and J is TRBJ2-1, with a possible D match to TRBD2 (5 bases). Germline V gene data show CDR1 as ENHRY and CDR2 as SYGVKD. The V and J ends lost 7 bases and 4 bases respectively, with 11 bases between them. This CDR3 is 13 amino acids long. CDR3 nucleotides: TGTGCCATCACGGGAACAGTTTACAATGAGCAGTTCTTC. This translates into CAITGTVYNEQFF.

The chain links TRBV5-1 to TRBJ2-3; D is ambiguous. V was clipped by 2 bases and J by 5 bases, with 9 bases between them. The CDR3 is made up of 13 amino acids. Germline values: CDR1 SGHRS, CDR2 YFSETQ. The CDR3: CASSLREGDTQYF. DNA for the CDR3: TGCGCCAGCAGCTTACGAGAAGGAGATACGCAGTATTTT.

The rearrangement joins TRBV7-2 to TRBJ1-5, with 8 positions matching TRBD1. CDR1 and CDR2 (germline): SGHTA, FQGNSA. Trimming removed 0 bases from V and 3 bases from J; junction bases left unmatched: 1. The CDR3 has 15 residues. The CDR3, as DNA: TGTGCCAGCAGCTTAGCGACAGGGGTCAATCAGCCCCAGCATTTT. Amino acid sequence: CASSLATGVNQPQHF.

This clonotype showed up just a few times. V usage is TRBV11-2 and J usage is TRBJ1-1; possible D gene TRBD1, 5 bases. Trimming stripped 0 bases from V and 5 bases from J, with 10 bases between. The CDR3 consists of 14 residues. CDR1 and CDR2 from the germline V gene are SGHAT and FQNNGV. The CDR3 coding sequence is TGTGCCAGCAGCTTAGATCTCGGGGGGACTGAAGCTTTCTTT. Its protein is CASSLDLGGTEAFF.

The V and J genes are TRBV5-4 and TRBJ1-1, with D possibly matching TRBD1 (6 bases). The V end was cut by 6 bases, the J end by 3 bases, with 18 bases between. CDR1 is SGHNT, CDR2 YYREEE, per germline (reference sequence). The CDR3 loop spans 15 amino acids. The CDR3, as DNA: TGTGCCAGCACCTTTAGGGGGTTCTCGGACACTGAAGCTTTCTTT. Protein sequence: CASTFRGFSDTEAFF.

The genes are TRBV25-1 and TRBJ1-5, with TRBD1 as a possible D gene (6 bases). The CDR3 totals 11 residues. Looked up from germline, CDR1 is MGHDK and CDR2 is SYGVNS. Trimming took off 4 bases at V and 9 bases at J, with 7 bases between the two ends. The CDR3 nucleotides read TGTGCCAGCAGTGGAGGGGGGCCCCAGCATTTT. Its translation is CASSGGGPQHF.

The chain is built from TRBV7-8 and TRBJ2-1; 7 positions match TRBD2. Germline V CDR1 and CDR2: SGHVS, FQNEAQ. Losses at the gene ends were 2 bases for V and 2 bases for J; bases not matched to a gene: 12. This CDR3 spans 18 amino acids. The CDR3 DNA reads TGTGCCAGCAGCTTAATGGGCAGGAGCGGGGAGACCTACAATGAGCAGTTCTTC. Translating gives CASSLMGRSGETYNEQFF.

This chain connects TRBV20-1 to TRBJ2-5; a weak D match, TRBD2 (5 bases). V was clipped by 0 bases and J by 1 base, with 9 bases between them. The CDR3 sequence is 14 residues long. Germline CDR1 reads DFQATT; CDR2 reads SNEGSKA (reference sequence). CDR3 in amino acids: CSARDWSGQETQYF. The CDR3 DNA follows: TGCAGTGCTAGAGATTGGAGCGGCCAAGAGACCCAGTACTTC.

J is TRBJ2-3 and V is TRBV27, with 8 bases aligning to TRBD2. There are 15 residues in the CDR3. The ends lost 4 bases at V and 3 bases at J; junction bases unmatched: 6. Germline V gene lookup returns CDR1 MNHEY and CDR2 SMNVEV (reference sequence). This chain's CDR3 is CASSSLRGGTDTQYF. The CDR3 DNA reads as TGTGCCAGCAGTTCGTTGCGCGGGGGGACAGATACGCAGTATTTT.

The chain joins TRBV27 to TRBJ1-6; D perhaps matches TRBD1 (6 bases). The CDR3 consists of 16 residues. V lost 8 bases and J 4 bases, leaving 18 bases between the germline ends. Germline V gene sequence: CDR1 MNHEY, CDR2 SMNVEV (reference sequence). CDR3 protein: CASGSTGTQYNSPLHF. CDR3 nucleotide sequence: TGTGCCAGCGGAAGTACCGGGACACAGTATAATTCACCCCTCCACTTT.

J is TRBJ2-2 and V is TRBV4-3; D gene ambiguous. Trimming left V 0 bases short and J 0 bases short, with 11 bases between. Germline assignment: CDR1 LGHNA and CDR2 YSLEER. The length of the CDR3 is 17 residues. The CDR3 region is CASSQEWLQANTGELFF. The CDR3 coding sequence is TGCGCCAGCAGCCAAGAATGGTTGCAGGCGAACACCGGGGAGCTGTTTTTT.

V usage is TRBV6-2 or TRBV6-3 and J usage is TRBJ2-7; 7 bases line up with TRBD1. There are 15 residues in the CDR3. The J segment lost 1 base and the V segment lost 5 bases, leaving 8 bases of the junction unmatched. Germline CDR1 MNHEY, CDR2 SVGEGT. CDR3 nucleotides: TGTGCCAGCAGTCGCCCCCGGGACAGTTCCTACGAGCAGTACTTC. Its translation: CASSRPRDSSYEQYF.

V and J are TRBV14 and TRBJ2-5; the D gene is possibly TRBD1 (5 bases). CDR1 is SGHDN and CDR2 is FVKESK in the germline V gene. The CDR3 contains 14 residues. The V end was cut by 5 bases, the J end by 3 bases, with 13 bases between. The CDR3 DNA is TGTGCCAGCAGCTCGCTAGTAGGGGAAGAGACCCAGTACTTC. This gives the protein CASSSLVGEETQYF.

This chain joins TRBV20-1 and TRBJ2-1, with D possibly matching TRBD1 (5 bases). V gave up 0 bases and J gave up 9 bases, with 18 bases separating them. The germline V gene has CDR1 DFQATT and CDR2 SNEGSKA (reference sequence). The CDR3 totals 15 residues. The CDR3 loop reads CSARDQQSPRGEQFF. The DNA of the CDR3 is TGCAGTGCTAGAGATCAACAGTCTCCTAGGGGTGAGCAGTTCTTC.

The V and J genes are TRBV20-1 and TRBJ1-1, with 10 bases matching TRBD1. Trimming took 6 bases from V and 8 from J; bases not matched to a gene: 6. The CDR3 sequence is 12 residues long. CDR1 is DFQATT and CDR2 is SNEGSKA in the germline V gene (reference sequence). The CDR3 loop is CSATSGQGEAFF. Written as DNA, the CDR3 is TGCAGTGCGACATCGGGACAGGGGGAAGCTTTCTTT.

The chain combines TRBV5-4 with TRBJ2-7; 9 bases match TRBD1. This CDR3 has 16 amino acids. Unmatched junction bases numbered 13, after V lost 4 bases and J lost 5 bases. Per the germline V gene, CDR1 is SGHNT and CDR2 is YYREEE (reference sequence). CDR3 coding DNA: TGTGCCAGCAGCCCGACCGCCGGACAGGGGTCCCACGAGCAGTACTTC. Encoded protein: CASSPTAGQGSHEQYF. The whole variable domain, filled in from reference TRBV5-4 and TRBJ2-7, reads ETGVTQSPTHLIKTRGQQVTLRCSSQSGHNTVSWYQQALGQGPQFIFQYYREEENGRGNFPPRFSGLQFPNYSSELNVNALELDDSALYLCASSPTAGQGSHEQYFGPGTRLTVT.

This chain joins TRBV6-2 or TRBV6-3 and TRBJ2-7; the match to TRBD1 covers 8 bases. The CDR3 sequence is 14 residues long. In germline, CDR1 is MNHEY, CDR2 SVGEGT. Trimming took 4 bases from V and 3 from J; bases not matched to a gene: 5. Written as DNA, the CDR3 is TGTGCCAGCAGTTCGGACAGGGAATACTACGAGCAGTACTTC. Encoded protein: CASSSDREYYEQYF.

This sequence joins TRBV30 and TRBJ1-2; D remains unclear. This CDR3 contains 12 residues. Germline V gene lookup returns CDR1 GTSNPN and CDR2 SVGIG (reference sequence). Trimming pared 0 bases from V and 3 bases from J, leaving 5 bases between. The CDR3 coding sequence is TGTGCCTGGAGTGTAAACCACTATGGCTACACCTTC. Its translation: CAWSVNHYGYTF. The whole variable domain, remainder taken from reference TRBV30 and TRBJ1-2, is SQTIHQWPATLVQPVGSPLSLECTVEGTSNPNLYWYRQAAGRGLQLLFYSVGIGQISSEVPQNLSASRPQDRQFILSSKKLLLSDSGFYLCAWSVNHYGYTFGSGTRLTVV.

The chain combines TRBV14 with TRBJ1-6, with TRBD1 identical over 7 bases. V was clipped by 5 bases and J by 14 bases; unmatched bases: 15. Germline values: CDR1 SGHDN, CDR2 FVKESK. The CDR3 has 15 residues. In DNA form, the CDR3 reads TGTGCCAGCAGCTCACGGACAGGCTTCAAGGTGACCCTCCACTTT. It yields the protein CASSSRTGFKVTLHF.

The V and J genes are TRBV18 and TRBJ1-2, with 8 bases that match TRBD1. V gave up 3 bases and J gave up 3 bases; unmatched junction bases: 6. Looked up from germline, CDR1 is KGHSH and CDR2 is LQKENI. CDR3 length: 15 residues. The chain's CDR3 is CASSPGTGRDYGYTF. CDR3 in DNA: TGTGCCAGCTCACCTGGGACAGGAAGAGACTATGGCTACACCTTC.

The gene calls are TRBV27 and TRBJ2-3; tentative D call: TRBD2 (6 bases). CDR3 length: 14 amino acids. V shed 3 bases and J shed 5 bases, with 12 bases lying between them. The germline V gene has CDR1 MNHEY and CDR2 SMNVEV (reference sequence). The CDR3 DNA sequence: TGTGCCAGCAGTTTCAGGGAGGCCGAAGATACGCAGTATTTT. Encoded protein: CASSFREAEDTQYF.

The gene calls are TRBV4-3 and TRBJ2-3, with TRBD1 as a possible D gene (6 bases). Trimming took off 0 bases at V and 2 bases at J, with 12 bases between the two ends. Germline V gives CDR1 LGHNA, CDR2 YSLEER. The CDR3 totals 16 residues. This chain's CDR3 is CASSQDRQGPTDTQYF. The CDR3 nucleotides are TGCGCCAGCAGCCAAGATAGGCAGGGGCCCACAGATACGCAGTATTTT.

The chain carries TRBV20-1 and TRBJ2-1; 12 nucleotides align to TRBD2. This CDR3 is 13 amino acids long. CDR1 and CDR2 (germline): DFQATT, SNEGSKA (reference sequence). J gave up 5 bases and V 5 bases, and 1 base lay outside the gene matches. CDR3 DNA: TGCAGTGCTCGACTAGCGGGGGACAATGAGCAGTTCTTC. Translated: CSARLAGDNEQFF.

This chain connects TRBV20-1 to TRBJ2-7; D assignment may be TRBD1 or TRBD2 (6 bases each). Germline CDR1 reads DFQATT; CDR2 reads SNEGSKA (reference sequence). Trimming pared 2 bases from V and 3 bases from J, leaving 17 bases between. The CDR3 contains 15 residues. For the CDR3, the DNA is TGCAGTGCTAGAAAGGGAGGAGGACAGATCTACGAGCAGTACTTC. Its translation: CSARKGGGQIYEQYF.

J is TRBJ1-5 and V is TRBV7-9; D is undetermined. The CDR3 totals 13 residues. CDR1 is SEHNR and CDR2 is FQNEAQ in the germline V gene (reference sequence). V gave up 5 bases and J gave up 0 bases, with 5 bases separating them. The CDR3 spells CASSRHSNQPQHF. CDR3 DNA: TGTGCCAGCAGCAGACATAGCAATCAGCCCCAGCATTTT. The whole variable domain, remainder taken from reference TRBV7-9 and TRBJ1-5, is DTGVSQNPRHKITKRGQNVTFRCDPISEHNRLYWYRQTLGQGPEFLTYFQNEAQLEKSRLLSDRFSAERPKGSFSTLEIQRTEQGDSAMYLCASSRHSNQPQHFGDGTRLSIL.